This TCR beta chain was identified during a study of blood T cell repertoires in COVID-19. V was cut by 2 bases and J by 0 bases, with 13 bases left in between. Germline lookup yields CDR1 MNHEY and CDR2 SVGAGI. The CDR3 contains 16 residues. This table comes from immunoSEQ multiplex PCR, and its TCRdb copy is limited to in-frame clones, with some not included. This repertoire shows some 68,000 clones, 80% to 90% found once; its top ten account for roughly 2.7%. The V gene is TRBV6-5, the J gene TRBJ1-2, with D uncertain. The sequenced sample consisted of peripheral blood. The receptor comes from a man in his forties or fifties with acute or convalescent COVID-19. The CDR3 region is CASSYGGATSNYGYTF. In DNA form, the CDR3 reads TGTGCCAGCAGTTACGGCGGAGCGACCTCTAACTATGGCTACACCTTC.